This TCR beta chain was recovered during a study of T cell responses to AZD1222 COVID-19 vaccine. Sequencing was performed with immunoSEQ multiplex PCR; in TCRdb, only in-frame clones are kept and a portion is missing. The data hold approximately 150,000 clones, with roughly nine tenths observed a single time. This clone appeared a few times. This CDR3 spans 13 amino acids. In germline, CDR1 is SGHTA, CDR2 FQGNSA. V shed 5 bases and J 6 bases; nucleotides not matched to a gene: 4. The sample consisted of peripheral blood, taken 28 days after the second AZD1222 dose. The sequence was collected from an adult who received the AZD1222 COVID-19 vaccine. V usage is TRBV7-2 and J usage is TRBJ2-7; 10 positions match TRBD2. CDR3 loop: CASSARTSGEQYF. The CDR3 bases are TGTGCCAGCAGCGCCCGGACTAGCGGCGAGCAGTACTTC.